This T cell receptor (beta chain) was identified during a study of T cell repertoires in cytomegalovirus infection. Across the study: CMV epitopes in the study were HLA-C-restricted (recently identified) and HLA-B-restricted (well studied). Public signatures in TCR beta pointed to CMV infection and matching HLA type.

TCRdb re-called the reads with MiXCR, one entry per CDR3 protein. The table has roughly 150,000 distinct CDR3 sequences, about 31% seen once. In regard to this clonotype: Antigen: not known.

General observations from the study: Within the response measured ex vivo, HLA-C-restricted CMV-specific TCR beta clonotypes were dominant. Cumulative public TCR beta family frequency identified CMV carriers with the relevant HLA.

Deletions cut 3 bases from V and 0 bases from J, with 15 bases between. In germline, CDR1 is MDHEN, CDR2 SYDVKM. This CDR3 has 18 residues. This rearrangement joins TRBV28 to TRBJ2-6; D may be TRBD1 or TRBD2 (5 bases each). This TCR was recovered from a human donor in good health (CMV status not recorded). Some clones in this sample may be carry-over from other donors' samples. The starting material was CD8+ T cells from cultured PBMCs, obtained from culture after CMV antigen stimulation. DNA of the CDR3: TGTGCCAGCAGTTTCCCCGGGGCCCCCGCCTCTGGGGCCAACGTCCTGACTTTC. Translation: CASSFPGAPASGANVLTF. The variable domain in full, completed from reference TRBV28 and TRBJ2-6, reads DVKVTQSSRYLVKRTGEKVFLECVQDMDHENMFWYRQDPGLGLRLIYFSYDVKMKEKGDIPEGYSVSREKKERFSLILESASTNQTSMYLCASSFPGAPASGANVLTFGAGSRLTVL.